The rows below give T cell receptor beta chains drawn from one sample of a study of blood T cell repertoires in COVID-19. The table came from immunoSEQ multiplex PCR; TCRdb's copy has only in-frame clones and leaves some out. The sample shows a few hundred thousand clones, 85% of them seen only once. The sample was peripheral blood. These receptors were collected from a woman under 30 with acute or convalescent COVID-19. Both conserved end residues are part of each CDR3. The D gene is left open where the match is weak. Clone size, where shown, is once, few, many, or a class for clones that have expanded.

abundance: NA
j_gene: TRBJ1-5
v_gene: TRBV19
d_gene: NA
CDR3nt: TGTGCCAGTAGTATCTCGGGTGGGGGGAGCCAGCCCCAGCATTTT
CDR3aa: CASSISGGGSQPQHF

abundance: once
j_gene: TRBJ1-1
v_gene: TRBV29-1
d_gene: NA
CDR3nt: TGCAGCGTTGAACTCATAATACAGGGTCGGAACACTGAAGCTTTCTTT
CDR3aa: CSVELIIQGRNTEAFF

abundance: NA
j_gene: TRBJ2-1
v_gene: TRBV28
d_gene: TRBD1
CDR3nt: TGTGCCAGCAGTTCTCCCACGGGACAGGGATCATATGAGCAGTTCTTC
CDR3aa: CASSSPTGQGSYEQFF

abundance: NA
j_gene: TRBJ2-3
v_gene: TRBV7-3
d_gene: TRBD2
CDR3nt: TGTGCCAGCATTCAGGCGGGGGACCCGACCGGTACAGATACGCAGTATTTT
CDR3aa: CASIQAGDPTGTDTQYF

abundance: NA
j_gene: TRBJ2-1
v_gene: TRBV12-3/TRBV12-4
d_gene: NA
CDR3nt: TGTGCCAGCAGTCGGGGGGCAGACAATGAGCAGTTCTTC
CDR3aa: CASSRGADNEQFF

abundance: NA
j_gene: TRBJ2-6
v_gene: TRBV13
d_gene: NA
CDR3nt: TGTGCCAGCAGGCGAGGCGGGGAAGGTGGGGCCAACGTCCTGACTTTC
CDR3aa: CASRRGGEGGANVLTF

abundance: NA
j_gene: TRBJ1-4
v_gene: TRBV5-5
d_gene: TRBD1
CDR3nt: TGTGCCAGCAGCTTGGAGGGGGCGACAACTAATGAAAAACTGTTTTTT
CDR3aa: CASSLEGATTNEKLFF

abundance: NA
j_gene: TRBJ1-3
v_gene: TRBV9
d_gene: NA
CDR3nt: TGTGCCAGCAGCGTAGGAACAGCAACCTCCTCTGGAAACACCATATATTTT
CDR3aa: CASSVGTATSSGNTIYF

abundance: NA
j_gene: TRBJ2-5
v_gene: TRBV19
d_gene: TRBD1
CDR3nt: TGTGCCAGTAGTCCCTGGACAGGGGGATCCCAAGAGACCCAGTACTTC
CDR3aa: CASSPWTGGSQETQYF

abundance: NA
j_gene: TRBJ1-1
v_gene: TRBV3-1/TRBV3-2
d_gene: TRBD1
CDR3nt: TGTGCCAGCAGCGGGACAGCGAACACTGAAGCTTTCTTT
CDR3aa: CASSGTANTEAFF

abundance: NA
j_gene: TRBJ2-1
v_gene: TRBV9
d_gene: TRBD1
CDR3nt: TGTGCCAGCAGGGGAAAGACGGGACAGGGGAACTACAATGAGCAGTTCTTC
CDR3aa: CASRGKTGQGNYNEQFF

abundance: NA
j_gene: TRBJ1-1
v_gene: TRBV5-4
d_gene: TRBD1
CDR3nt: TGTGCCAGCAGCTCCGGACAGGGGCGACTTATGAACACTGAAGCTTTCTTT
CDR3aa: CASSSGQGRLMNTEAFF

abundance: few
j_gene: TRBJ1-1
v_gene: TRBV5-4
d_gene: NA
CDR3nt: TGTGCCAGCAGCACATCCTCGGGGAGGGAAGCTGAAGCTTTCTTT
CDR3aa: CASSTSSGREAEAFF

abundance: once
j_gene: TRBJ2-1
v_gene: TRBV7-8
d_gene: TRBD2
CDR3nt: TGTGCCAGCAGCTTCGTACTAGCGGGAGTTTCCAATGAGCAGTTCTTC
CDR3aa: CASSFVLAGVSNEQFF

abundance: NA
j_gene: TRBJ2-3
v_gene: TRBV30
d_gene: TRBD1
CDR3nt: TGTGCCTGGGGGACAGGGTTTGCAGATACGCAGTATTTT
CDR3aa: CAWGTGFADTQYF

abundance: NA
j_gene: TRBJ2-2
v_gene: TRBV11-2
d_gene: NA
CDR3nt: TGTGCCAGCTCCGGAGGGGGCCCCGGGGAGCTGTTTTTT
CDR3aa: CASSGGGPGELFF

abundance: NA
j_gene: TRBJ2-1
v_gene: TRBV7-8
d_gene: NA
CDR3nt: TGTGCCAGCCGCGCAGCGGCTAGCTCCTACAATGAGCAGTTCTTC
CDR3aa: CASRAAASSYNEQFF

abundance: NA
j_gene: TRBJ1-6
v_gene: TRBV5-4
d_gene: TRBD1
CDR3nt: TGTGCCAGCAGCTTGGCACCTGGACAGGACGATTCACCCCTCCACTTT
CDR3aa: CASSLAPGQDDSPLHF

abundance: NA
j_gene: TRBJ2-7
v_gene: TRBV7-8
d_gene: NA
CDR3nt: TGTGCCAGCAGCTCGCTCCAGACCTACGAGCAGTACTTC
CDR3aa: CASSSLQTYEQYF

abundance: NA
j_gene: TRBJ2-3
v_gene: TRBV4-1
d_gene: TRBD1
CDR3nt: TGCGCCAGCAGCCAAGAGACAGGGCCAGATACGCAGTATTTT
CDR3aa: CASSQETGPDTQYF

abundance: NA
j_gene: TRBJ2-7
v_gene: TRBV24-1
d_gene: NA
CDR3nt: TGTGCCACCAGTGGACAGAACTCCTACGAGCAGTACTTC
CDR3aa: CATSGQNSYEQYF

abundance: NA
j_gene: TRBJ1-2
v_gene: TRBV5-1
d_gene: NA
CDR3nt: TGCGCCAGCAGCGGGGATACAGGGTCCCGGGGTGGCTACACCTTC
CDR3aa: CASSGDTGSRGGYTF

abundance: NA
j_gene: TRBJ2-1
v_gene: TRBV7-2
d_gene: NA
CDR3nt: TGTGCCAGCAGCCCTTCGTCTATAAACAATGAGCAGTTCTTC
CDR3aa: CASSPSSINNEQFF

abundance: NA
j_gene: TRBJ1-6
v_gene: TRBV6-5
d_gene: NA
CDR3nt: TGTGCCAGCAGCAACCACAGGGTCTCTAATTCACCCCTCCACTTT
CDR3aa: CASSNHRVSNSPLHF

abundance: NA
j_gene: TRBJ2-3
v_gene: TRBV14
d_gene: NA
CDR3nt: TGTGCCAGCAGCCAAGTCAGCGGGTCAGATACGCAGTATTTT
CDR3aa: CASSQVSGSDTQYF

abundance: NA
j_gene: TRBJ1-1
v_gene: TRBV19
d_gene: TRBD1
CDR3nt: TGTGCCAGTAGTGGGCGGGACAGGGGGGAGATGAACACTGAAGCTTTCTTT
CDR3aa: CASSGRDRGEMNTEAFF

abundance: NA
j_gene: TRBJ1-6
v_gene: TRBV7-2
d_gene: NA
CDR3nt: TGTGCCAGCAGCTTATTCGGTACAGGGAGTTTGGGCTCACCCCTCCACTTT
CDR3aa: CASSLFGTGSLGSPLHF

abundance: NA
j_gene: TRBJ2-7
v_gene: TRBV4-1
d_gene: NA
CDR3nt: TGCGCCAGCAGCCAAGATGAGGTCGGGTCCTTCCTCTACGAGCAGTACTTC
CDR3aa: CASSQDEVGSFLYEQYF

abundance: once
j_gene: TRBJ2-3
v_gene: TRBV30
d_gene: TRBD1
CDR3nt: TGTGCCTGGAGTTGGGCAGGGGGCGGGTCAGATACGCAGTATTTT
CDR3aa: CAWSWAGGGSDTQYF

abundance: NA
j_gene: TRBJ2-5
v_gene: TRBV15
d_gene: NA
CDR3nt: TGTGCCACCAGCAGGGAACCTGGACAGTACCAAGAGACCCAGTACTTC
CDR3aa: CATSREPGQYQETQYF

abundance: NA
j_gene: TRBJ2-3
v_gene: TRBV5-1
d_gene: TRBD2
CDR3nt: TGCGCCAGCAGCTTGGGAACTAGCGGGAGTTGGGATACGCAGTATTTT
CDR3aa: CASSLGTSGSWDTQYF

abundance: NA
j_gene: TRBJ2-7
v_gene: TRBV14
d_gene: TRBD2
CDR3nt: TGTGCCAGCAGCCAAGGGCCGGGAGGGCGAAGTTACGAGCAGTACTTC
CDR3aa: CASSQGPGGRSYEQYF

abundance: NA
j_gene: TRBJ1-4
v_gene: TRBV6-5
d_gene: NA
CDR3nt: TGTGCCAGCATGGGTCGTGAGGCAACTAATGAAAAACTGTTTTTT
CDR3aa: CASMGREATNEKLFF

abundance: NA
j_gene: TRBJ2-3
v_gene: TRBV24-1
d_gene: NA
CDR3nt: TGTGCCACCAGTGACGCGTTGAGCACAGATACGCAGTATTTT
CDR3aa: CATSDALSTDTQYF

abundance: NA
j_gene: TRBJ2-5
v_gene: TRBV11-2
d_gene: NA
CDR3nt: TGTGCCAGCAGCTTATCGTTTGTAAGGGCGGGCGAGACCCAGTACTTC
CDR3aa: CASSLSFVRAGETQYF

abundance: NA
j_gene: TRBJ1-5
v_gene: TRBV28
d_gene: NA
CDR3nt: TGTGCCAGCAGTCAGAGCAATCAGCCCCAGCATTTT
CDR3aa: CASSQSNQPQHF

abundance: few
j_gene: TRBJ1-1
v_gene: TRBV6-5
d_gene: TRBD1
CDR3nt: TGTGCCGCCTCCCTACAGGGGGCGCTTGGGACTGAAGCTTTCTTT
CDR3aa: CAASLQGALGTEAFF

abundance: NA
j_gene: TRBJ2-2
v_gene: TRBV7-3
d_gene: TRBD2
CDR3nt: TGTGCCAGCAGCCCGGCTAGCGGCACCGGGGAGCTGTTTTTT
CDR3aa: CASSPASGTGELFF

abundance: NA
j_gene: TRBJ1-2
v_gene: TRBV11-2
d_gene: NA
CDR3nt: TGTGCCAGCAGCTTACCAGGGTCGAACTATGGCTACACCTTC
CDR3aa: CASSLPGSNYGYTF

abundance: NA
j_gene: TRBJ2-7
v_gene: TRBV19
d_gene: TRBD1
CDR3nt: TGTGCCAGTAGTATATCCGGGACAGGCCTCTACGAGCAGTACTTC
CDR3aa: CASSISGTGLYEQYF

abundance: NA
j_gene: TRBJ2-7
v_gene: TRBV19
d_gene: TRBD1
CDR3nt: TGTGCCAGTAGTGTCGTAAGAGGGGGCCCCGGCGACGAGCAGTACTTC
CDR3aa: CASSVVRGGPGDEQYF

abundance: NA
j_gene: TRBJ2-7
v_gene: TRBV3-1/TRBV3-2
d_gene: NA
CDR3nt: TGTGCCAGCAGCCAACAGGCATCTGCCTACGAGCAGTACTTC
CDR3aa: CASSQQASAYEQYF

abundance: few
j_gene: TRBJ2-2
v_gene: TRBV2
d_gene: NA
CDR3nt: TGTGCCAGCGTGGGCGTGAACACCGGGGAGCTGTTTTTT
CDR3aa: CASVGVNTGELFF

abundance: once
j_gene: TRBJ2-1
v_gene: TRBV19
d_gene: TRBD2
CDR3nt: TGTGCCAGTAGTTCCATAGCGGGAGCCACCTACAATGAGCAGTTCTTC
CDR3aa: CASSSIAGATYNEQFF

abundance: NA
j_gene: TRBJ2-7
v_gene: TRBV27
d_gene: TRBD1
CDR3nt: TGTGCCAGCAGTTTAACAGGGGGAAAATACGAGCAGTACTTC
CDR3aa: CASSLTGGKYEQYF

abundance: NA
j_gene: TRBJ2-3
v_gene: TRBV5-1
d_gene: TRBD2
CDR3nt: TGCGCCAGCACCGGACTAGCGGGAGATACGCAGTATTTT
CDR3aa: CASTGLAGDTQYF

abundance: NA
j_gene: TRBJ2-5
v_gene: TRBV6-5
d_gene: NA
CDR3nt: TGTGCCAGCAGTTACGGAGCAGGGTCCGTAGAGACCCAGTACTTC
CDR3aa: CASSYGAGSVETQYF

abundance: once
j_gene: TRBJ2-3
v_gene: TRBV9
d_gene: TRBD2
CDR3nt: TGTGCCAGCAGCGTAGTCACTAGCGGGACCACAGATACGCAGTATTTT
CDR3aa: CASSVVTSGTTDTQYF

abundance: once
j_gene: TRBJ2-3
v_gene: TRBV9
d_gene: TRBD1
CDR3nt: TGTGCCAGCAGCACGTCGGACAGGGGGCTGGATACGCAGTATTTT
CDR3aa: CASSTSDRGLDTQYF

abundance: once
j_gene: TRBJ1-2
v_gene: TRBV7-3
d_gene: TRBD1
CDR3nt: TGTGCCAGCAGCCCCGGGACAGTGAGAGGCTATGGCTACACCTTC
CDR3aa: CASSPGTVRGYGYTF

abundance: NA
j_gene: TRBJ1-2
v_gene: TRBV19
d_gene: NA
CDR3nt: TGTGCCAGTAGTTTTTCGACAGACTATGGCTACACCTTC
CDR3aa: CASSFSTDYGYTF

abundance: few
j_gene: TRBJ2-5
v_gene: TRBV2
d_gene: NA
CDR3nt: TGTGCCAGCAGTGAGTCAGTACAAGAGACCCAGTACTTC
CDR3aa: CASSESVQETQYF

abundance: NA
j_gene: TRBJ1-6
v_gene: TRBV27
d_gene: NA
CDR3nt: TGTGCCAGCAGGGGGGGAAATTCACCCCTCCACTTT
CDR3aa: CASRGGNSPLHF

abundance: NA
j_gene: TRBJ2-3
v_gene: TRBV30
d_gene: NA
CDR3nt: TGTGCCTGGGGTATACAGTTTAAGGGCACAGATACGCAGTATTTT
CDR3aa: CAWGIQFKGTDTQYF

abundance: NA
j_gene: TRBJ2-7
v_gene: TRBV7-9
d_gene: TRBD1
CDR3nt: TGTGCCAGCAGCCGCCGGGACAGGGTCGAGCAGTACTTC
CDR3aa: CASSRRDRVEQYF